This T cell receptor (beta chain) was recorded in a study of shared clonotypes between healthy human individuals. Study-wide results and limits: The small donor group covered limited genetic and exposure diversity.

CD8 cells classed as naive were CD45RO-negative and positively selected for CCR7, excluding terminally differentiated effector memory CD45RA+ cells. Each sorted subset replicate got 200 ng genomic DNA, 25,000 to 35,000 genomes. The data were produced by immunoSEQ multiplex PCR, yet TCRdb's version contains in-frame clones alone and is incomplete. The data contain hundreds of thousands of clones, more than 85% of them singletons. As concerns this clone: Its antigen is still unknown.

The V and J ends lost 2 bases and 5 bases respectively, with 9 bases between them. The germline CDR1 and CDR2 sequences are GTSNPN and SVGIG (reference sequence). The CDR3 extends over 13 amino acids. The V and J genes are TRBV30 and TRBJ2-2, with a possible D match to TRBD1 (5 bases). Material: naive CD8+ T cells sorted from blood. The receptor's source is a man aged 30-40 years in good health. The CDR3 region is CAWSTSGTGELFF. The CDR3 region has the DNA TGTGCCTGGAGTACCTCAGGGACCGGGGAGCTGTTTTTT. The full variable domain, rest sourced from reference TRBV30 and TRBJ2-2, is SQTIHQWPATLVQPVGSPLSLECTVEGTSNPNLYWYRQAAGRGLQLLFYSVGIGQISSEVPQNLSASRPQDRQFILSSKKLLLSDSGFYLCAWSTSGTGELFFGEGSRLTVL.